These 16 T cell receptor beta chains were sequenced from one sample in a study of metastatic and nonmetastatic thyroid tumors. TCRdb recomputed clones from the PCR reads via MiXCR. Of about 33,000 clones in the sample, 15% to 20% were seen once. Thyroid surgery took place with no prior treatment in any patient. Sequencing was done on a sample of blood. These receptors were taken from a male donor with papillary thyroid cancer or a benign thyroid nodule (not recorded which). Some clones in this sample may be carry-over from other donors' samples.

In this sample, this clone turned up many times. The genes are TRBV5-1 and TRBJ1-5; D is unclear. This CDR3 spans 10 amino acids. Germline V gene lookup returns CDR1 SGHRS and CDR2 YFSETQ. V lost 3 bases to trimming and J lost 7 bases, with 2 bases between them. The CDR3 protein is CASSSQPQHF. CDR3 DNA sequence: TGCGCCAGCAGCTCCCAGCCCCAGCATTTT.

This clone was picked up many times. The chain links TRBV20-1 to TRBJ2-7, with 13 nucleotides matching TRBD2. The V gene end was trimmed by 7 bases and the J gene end by 4 bases; junction bases not matched to a gene: 4. The CDR3 has 13 residues. The germline V gene encodes CDR1 DFQATT and CDR2 SNEGSKA (reference sequence). The CDR3 DNA sequence: TGCAGTGTTAGGACTAGCGGGAGTTACGAGCAGTACTTC. It is translated as CSVRTSGSYEQYF.

As concerns this clone: Other nucleotide sequences from this sample produce the same CDR3. The chain couples TRBV5-1 to TRBJ1-1; D may be TRBD1 (5 bases). The CDR3 has 18 amino acids. The V gene's germline CDR1 is SGHRS and CDR2 YFSETQ. V lost 0 bases and J 1 base, leaving 19 bases between the germline ends. The CDR3 region has the DNA TGCGCCAGCAGCTTGGAGGCGGGGACTGGGGTGGCGAACACTGAAGCTTTCTTT. Translated, it gives CASSLEAGTGVANTEAFF.

This clone was recorded many times. CDR3 loop: CASSRWVKQPQHF. In DNA, the CDR3 is TGTGCCAGCAGCCGCTGGGTGAAACAGCCCCAGCATTTT. The chain uses TRBV27 and TRBJ1-5; no clear D gene. This CDR3 has 13 residues. CDR1 is MNHEY and CDR2 is SMNVEV in the germline V gene (reference sequence). V lost 6 bases, J lost 7 bases, and 13 bases lay in between.

This clone showed up many times. The chain is built from TRBV6-1 and TRBJ2-2; D might be TRBD2 (6 bases). The V end was cut by 5 bases, the J end by 6 bases, with 22 bases between. CDR1 and CDR2 from the germline V gene are MNHNS and SASEGT. The CDR3 consists of 17 residues. For the CDR3, the DNA is TGTGCCAGCAGTTGGGGGAGGCGTACCGCAACCTCCGGGGAGCTGTTTTTT. This sequence encodes CASSWGRRTATSGELFF.

This clone was found many times. Given a much more abundant clone one base away, this may be a read error. Given the absence of the conserved phenylalanine or tryptophan at the CDR3 end, a read error is likely. The rearrangement uses TRBV5-1 and TRBJ1-2, with D unresolved. Germline CDR1 and CDR2: SGHRS and YFSETQ. With 5 bases removed from V and 8 bases from J, the gap between germline ends came to 10 bases. The CDR3 has 11 residues. This CDR3 reads CASRHAEGYTL. The CDR3 nucleotides are TGCGCCAGCAGGCATGCGGAAGGCTACACCCTC.

The chain employs TRBV12-3 or TRBV12-4 and TRBJ1-1; 8 positions match TRBD1. This CDR3 is built from 14 residues. Trimming removed 3 bases from V and 5 bases from J; junction bases left unmatched: 5. CDR3 DNA: TGTGCCAGCAGTTTCGGACAGGGATCAACTGAAGCTTTCTTT. It encodes CASSFGQGSTEAFF.

The sample holds many counts of this clone. The chain uses TRBV12-3 or TRBV12-4 and TRBJ1-4; 11 bases map to TRBD1. The CDR3 sequence is 16 residues long. With 7 bases clipped from V and 2 bases from J, the junction kept 6 bases outside the gene matches. DNA for the CDR3: TGTGCCAGCACCCGGACAGGGGGCGCGACTAATGAAAAACTGTTTTTT. This encodes CASTRTGGATNEKLFF.

The chain couples TRBV24-1 to TRBJ2-6, with D unresolved. Germline V gives CDR1 KGHDR, CDR2 SFDVKD. The CDR3 covers 16 residues. Trimming left V 3 bases short and J 2 bases short, with 10 bases between. The CDR3 protein is CATSDPRRPGANVLTF. CDR3 nucleotide sequence: TGTGCCACCAGTGATCCTAGAAGACCTGGGGCCAACGTCCTGACTTTC.

This clone showed up many times. V is TRBV4-1 and J is TRBJ1-1, with a weak D call TRBD1 (6 bases). With 6 bases removed from V and 4 bases from J, the gap between germline ends came to 18 bases. CDR1 and CDR2 (germline): MGHRA, YSYEKL. The CDR3 contains 15 residues. For the CDR3, the DNA is TGCGCCAGCAGGGAAGGCAGGGGCTCGAGCACTGAAGCTTTCTTT. It specifies CASREGRGSSTEAFF.

This clone was seen at least ten times. This chain joins TRBV6-1 and TRBJ1-5; 10 nucleotides match TRBD1. V gave up 5 bases and J gave up 5 bases; unmatched junction bases: 3. This CDR3 is built from 14 residues. Germline V gene data show CDR1 as MNHNS and CDR2 as SASEGT. The CDR3 DNA reads TGTGCCAGCAGTCCTGGGACAGGGGATCAGCCCCAGCATTTT. Its protein product is CASSPGTGDQPQHF.

This clone was counted many times. The CDR3 region is CASSPKITGDTGELFF. The DNA of the CDR3 is TGTGCCAGCAGCCCAAAAATCACAGGGGACACCGGGGAGCTGTTTTTT. The V call is TRBV7-9, the J call TRBJ2-2, with 7 nucleotides matching TRBD1. The CDR3 contains 16 residues. Unmatched junction bases numbered 9, after V lost 5 bases and J lost 3 bases. Germline CDR1 and CDR2: SEHNR and FQNEAQ (reference sequence).

The sample holds many counts of this clone. DNA of the CDR3: TGTGCCAGCAGCTCTCTCATGGGGGCGAACACTGAAGCTTTCTTT. As protein: CASSSLMGANTEAFF. This chain joins TRBV6-1 and TRBJ1-1, with D perhaps matching TRBD1 (6 bases). In germline, CDR1 is MNHNS, CDR2 SASEGT. The CDR3 is 15 residues long. Trimming stripped 6 bases from V and 1 base from J, with 15 bases between.

This clone was detected only a few times. One end of the junction is discordant with germline, which a read error may explain. This sequence joins TRBV6-5 and TRBJ1-3; TRBD1 might be the D (6 bases). Germline CDR1 is MNHEY and CDR2 is SVGAGI. This CDR3 has 16 amino acids. The CDR3 nucleotides are TGTGCCAACAGTTATGGGGGGGGCCTCTCTGGAAACACCATATATTTT. Translation gives CANSYGGGLSGNTIYF.

There are many counts of this clone. The chain combines TRBV18 with TRBJ2-7; 7 bases match TRBD2. With V trimmed by 5 bases and J by 6 bases, 7 bases remained unmatched. Germline assignment: CDR1 KGHSH and CDR2 LQKENI. This CDR3 contains 13 residues. CDR3: CASSVVAGGEQYF. CDR3 nucleotide sequence: TGTGCCAGCTCAGTTGTAGCGGGTGGCGAGCAGTACTTC.

CDR3 nucleotide sequence: TGTGCCAGTAGTGGGGGACTAGCGGGAGCCTACGAGCAGTACTTC. It yields the protein CASSGGLAGAYEQYF. This sequence joins TRBV19 and TRBJ2-7, with 14 bases matching TRBD2. Germline CDR1 LNHDA, CDR2 SQIVND (reference sequence). The CDR3 length is 15 residues. V was clipped by 5 bases and J by 2 bases; unmatched bases: 2.